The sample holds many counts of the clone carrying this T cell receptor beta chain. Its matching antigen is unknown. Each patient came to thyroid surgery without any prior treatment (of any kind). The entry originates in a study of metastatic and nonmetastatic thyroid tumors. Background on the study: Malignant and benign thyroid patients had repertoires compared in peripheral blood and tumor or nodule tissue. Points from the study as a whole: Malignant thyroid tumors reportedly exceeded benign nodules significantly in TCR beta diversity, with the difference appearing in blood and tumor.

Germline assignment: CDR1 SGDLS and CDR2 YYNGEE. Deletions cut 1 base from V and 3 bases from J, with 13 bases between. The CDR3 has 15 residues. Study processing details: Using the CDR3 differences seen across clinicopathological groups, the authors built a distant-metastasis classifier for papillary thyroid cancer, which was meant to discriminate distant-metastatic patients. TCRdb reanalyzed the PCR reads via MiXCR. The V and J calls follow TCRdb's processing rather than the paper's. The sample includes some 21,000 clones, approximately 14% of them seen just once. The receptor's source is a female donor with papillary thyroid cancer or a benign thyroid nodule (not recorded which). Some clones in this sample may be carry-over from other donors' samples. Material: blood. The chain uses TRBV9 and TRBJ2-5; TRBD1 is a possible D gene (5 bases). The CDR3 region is CASSVQGIIEETQYF. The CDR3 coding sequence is TGTGCCAGCAGCGTACAGGGTATAATTGAAGAGACCCAGTACTTC.